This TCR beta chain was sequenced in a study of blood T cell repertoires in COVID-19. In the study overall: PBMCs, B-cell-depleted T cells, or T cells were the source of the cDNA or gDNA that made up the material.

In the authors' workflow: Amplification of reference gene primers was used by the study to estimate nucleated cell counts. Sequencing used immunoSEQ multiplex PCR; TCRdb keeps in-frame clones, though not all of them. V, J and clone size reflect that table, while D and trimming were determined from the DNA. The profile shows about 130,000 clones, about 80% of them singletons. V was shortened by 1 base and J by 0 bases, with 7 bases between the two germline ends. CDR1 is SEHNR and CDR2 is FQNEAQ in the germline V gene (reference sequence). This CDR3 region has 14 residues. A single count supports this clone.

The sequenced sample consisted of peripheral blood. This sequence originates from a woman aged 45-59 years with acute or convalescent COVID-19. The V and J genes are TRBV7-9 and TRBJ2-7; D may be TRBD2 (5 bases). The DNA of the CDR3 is TGTGCCAGCAGCTTAGTGGGAGACTCCTACGAGCAGTACTTC. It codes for CASSLVGDSYEQYF. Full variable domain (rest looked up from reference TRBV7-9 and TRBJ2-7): DTGVSQNPRHKITKRGQNVTFRCDPISEHNRLYWYRQTLGQGPEFLTYFQNEAQLEKSRLLSDRFSAERPKGSFSTLEIQRTEQGDSAMYLCASSLVGDSYEQYFGPGTRLTVT.